This TCR beta chain was sequenced during a study of metastatic and nonmetastatic thyroid tumors. Turning to the study itself: Comparative analysis of repertoires was undertaken across blood and tumor or nodule tissue obtained from malignant and benign thyroid patients.

Germline values: CDR1 MDHEN, CDR2 SYDVKM. V was clipped by 2 bases and J by 2 bases, with 4 bases between them. This CDR3 comprises 13 residues. This clone was detected many times. Its antigen is not known. Each patient went into thyroid surgery without having received any treatment. Study outcomes and limitations: Reportedly, malignant thyroid tumors had significantly higher TCR beta diversity than benign nodules, in blood and tumor.

TCRdb re-processed the PCR reads through MiXCR. The repertoire holds around 30,000 clones, with around 19% as singletons. This clonotype originated in a female donor with papillary thyroid cancer or a benign thyroid nodule (not recorded which). Some clones in this sample may be carry-over from other donors' samples. What was sequenced was blood. The V and J genes are TRBV28 and TRBJ1-5; unclear D gene. The CDR3 protein is CASSLTGNQPQHF. In DNA, the CDR3 is TGTGCCAGCAGTTTAACCGGCAATCAGCCCCAGCATTTT.